This TCR beta chain was identified during a study of cytomegalovirus exposure and HLA in healthy donors. Whole-study context: Earlier, approximately 110 million unique TCR beta sequences were recovered from about 200 million T cells by an analysis. Study outcomes and limitations: Cytomegalovirus association was listed for about 160 TCR beta chains. Later analysis identified several of the most significant clusters that appeared linked to common viral pathogens.

Regarding this clone: Antigen: not known.

60 Vbeta and 13 Jbeta primers were used in PCR. Measured with immunoSEQ multiplex PCR; TCRdb has only the in-frame clones, and not every one. The sample table sets out about 67,000 clones. The germline V gene has CDR1 LNHDA and CDR2 SQIVND (reference sequence). The CDR3 extends over 12 amino acids. Trimming removed 2 bases from V and 5 bases from J, with 6 bases in between. The specimen sequenced was PBMCs. The rearrangement uses TRBV19 and TRBJ1-1; no definite D call. This receptor was identified in a woman younger than 45 in good health and CMV-seronegative. The CDR3 protein is CASSISWTEAFF. In DNA form, the CDR3 reads TGTGCCAGTAGTATAAGCTGGACTGAAGCTTTCTTT. The variable domain in full, completed from reference TRBV19 and TRBJ1-1, reads DGGITQSPKYLFRKEGQNVTLSCEQNLNHDAMYWYRQDPGQGLRLIYYSQIVNDFQKGDIAEGYSVSREKKESFPLTVTSAQKNPTAFYLCASSISWTEAFFGQGTRLTVV.